Below are 12 T cell receptor beta chains sequenced from a single sample in a study of blood T cell repertoires in COVID-19 (dated by TCRdb to 2018 to 2021). Libraries were constructed by the immunoSEQ multiplex PCR assay. This immuneACCESS table, as held by TCRdb, lists in-frame sequences with V and J called but not all clones. Of the missing ones, under half trace to an unresolved V gene in checked studies; the others have no known cause. The sample table shows around 310,000 clones, and over 75% are seen once. About an eighth of the sample is taken by the ten largest. Sequencing was carried out using peripheral blood. These receptors were taken from a woman aged 55 to 70 with acute or convalescent COVID-19.

V and J are TRBV18 and TRBJ1-6, with a possible D match to TRBD1 (5 bases). Germline V gene lookup returns CDR1 KGHSH and CDR2 LQKENI. Trimming removed 0 bases from V and 3 bases from J, with 6 bases in between. The CDR3 runs to 15 residues. In DNA, the CDR3 is TGTGCCAGCTCACCACCGGGGGGCTATAATTCACCCCTCCACTTT. Translated, it gives CASSPPGGYNSPLHF.

The chain's CDR3 is CASSTLAGAWETQYF. CDR3 coding DNA: TGTGCCAGCAGTACCCTAGCGGGGGCCTGGGAGACCCAGTACTTC. The chain links TRBV6-5 to TRBJ2-5, with 10 positions matching TRBD2. The germline CDR1 and CDR2 sequences are MNHEY and SVGAGI. CDR3 length: 15 amino acids. The V segment lost 5 bases and the J segment 5 bases; nucleotides outside the gene matches: 8.

This clone was found a few times. In DNA, the CDR3 is TGTGCCAGTAGGGGGACAGCTTATAGCAATCAGCCCCAGCATTTT. Its protein product is CASRGTAYSNQPQHF. The chain employs TRBV19 and TRBJ1-5; TRBD1 matches 7 bases. V lost 6 bases, J lost 0 bases, and 5 bases stayed unmatched. Per the germline V gene, CDR1 is LNHDA and CDR2 is SQIVND (reference sequence). CDR3 length: 15 amino acids.

The chain has TRBV6-5 and TRBJ2-7, with 7 bases aligning to TRBD1. The CDR3 loop spans 14 amino acids. J gave up 3 bases and V 5 bases, and 7 bases lay outside the gene matches. The germline V gene encodes CDR1 MNHEY and CDR2 SVGAGI. The DNA for the CDR3 is TGTGCCAGCAGTCCAAACAGGGGAAACTACGAGCAGTACTTC. Its protein is CASSPNRGNYEQYF.

The chain combines TRBV6-5 with TRBJ1-5, with 8 bases matching TRBD1. Germline V CDR1 and CDR2: MNHEY, SVGAGI. V was clipped by 5 bases and J by 7 bases; unmatched bases: 4. CDR3 length: 13 residues. The CDR3, as DNA: TGTGCCAGCAGTAACAGGGGGTTGCAGCCCCAGCATTTT. Residues: CASSNRGLQPQHF.

CDR3 region: CASSPKGGSGTGELFF. CDR3 DNA sequence: TGTGCCAGCAGCCCTAAGGGCGGGAGCGGCACCGGGGAGCTGTTTTTT. The genes are TRBV7-8 and TRBJ2-2; TRBD2 agrees at 7 bases. Germline-derived CDR1 and CDR2 are SGHVS and FQNEAQ. After removal of 5 bases from V and 4 bases from J, the junction contained 10 bases not matched to a gene. CDR3 length: 16 amino acids.

This chain joins TRBV12-3 or TRBV12-4 and TRBJ1-4; no clear D gene. The CDR3 spans 11 residues. V lost 6 bases and J lost 8, with 7 bases in between. The CDR3 spells CASSPREKLFF. CDR3 bases: TGTGCCAGCAGCCCCAGGGAAAAACTGTTTTTT.

The rearrangement links TRBV9 to TRBJ2-1; 8 nucleotides match TRBD2. Germline V gene lookup returns CDR1 SGDLS and CDR2 YYNGEE. This CDR3 contains 15 residues. Germline trimming cut 0 bases from V and 9 bases from J; bases unmatched to any gene: 8. CDR3 in amino acids: CASSVGAGGLFEQFF. The CDR3 DNA reads TGTGCCAGCAGCGTAGGGGCGGGGGGCCTGTTTGAGCAGTTCTTC.

This sequence joins TRBV28 and TRBJ1-3; 11 nucleotides line up with TRBD1. J gave up 4 bases and V 5 bases, and 10 bases lay outside the gene matches. Germline-derived CDR1 and CDR2 are MDHEN and SYDVKM. The CDR3 is 17 amino acids. CDR3 amino acids: CASSPMGTGGSGNTIYF. Written as DNA, the CDR3 is TGTGCCAGCAGTCCAATGGGGACAGGGGGTTCGGGAAACACCATATATTTT.

Details on this clone: The identical CDR3 is also encoded by other nucleotide sequences in the sample. The chain couples TRBV3-1 (or the pseudogene TRBV3-2) to TRBJ2-6; weak D call: TRBD2 (5 bases). Germline values: CDR1 LGHDT, CDR2 YNNKEL (reference sequence). Trimming pared 4 bases from V and 0 bases from J, leaving 7 bases between. The length of the CDR3 is 15 residues. The CDR3 loop is CASSRRGSGANVLTF. The CDR3 DNA is TGTGCCAGCAGCCGACGGGGCTCTGGGGCCAACGTCCTGACTTTC.

The chain is built from TRBV4-2 and TRBJ1-5; D gene unclear. Germline lookup yields CDR1 LGHNA and CDR2 YNFKEQ. The CDR3 spans 13 residues. Trimming took 0 bases from V and 6 from J, leaving 6 bases between them. DNA for the CDR3: TGTGCCAGCAGCCAAGACGGGGTTCAGCCCCAGCATTTT. Protein sequence: CASSQDGVQPQHF.

The chain links TRBV7-2 to TRBJ2-2; D possibly corresponds to TRBD1 (6 bases). The V and J ends lost 6 bases and 7 bases respectively, with 9 bases between them. This CDR3 spans 12 amino acids. CDR1 is SGHTA, CDR2 FQGNSA, per germline. DNA of the CDR3: TGTGCCAGCAGAGGGGGTGGCGGGGAGCTGTTTTTT. Translated, it gives CASRGGGGELFF.